Listed below are T cell receptor beta chains from one sample, sequenced in a study of regulatory T cells in long-lasting Graves disease. TCRdb re-called the multiplex PCR reads through MiXCR, storing one row per CDR3 protein. This table holds 400,000 to 500,000 distinct CDR3 sequences, around 20% found once. The sample here was peripheral blood mononuclear cells (PBMCs), taken when the disease was refractory, from a patient treated with antithyroid drugs. The receptor set was obtained from a female donor with Graves disease. Each CDR3 is given with its conserved first and last residue. The D gene is left open where the match is weak. The size of a clone is reported for some rows only, either as once, few or many, or as a class for expanded clones.

.	TRBV5-1	few	TRBJ1-6	TGCGCCAGCAGCCAACGGACAGCGAATTCACCCCTCCACTTT	CASSQRTANSPLHF
TRBD1	TRBV5-1	.	TRBJ2-7	TGCGCCTCATCCGGGACAGGGGTGTACGAGCAGTACTTC	CASSGTGVYEQYF
.	TRBV9	many	TRBJ2-7	TGTGCCAGCAGCGTAGGCGTGGGAGACTACGAGCAGTACTTC	CASSVGVGDYEQYF
TRBD2	TRBV7-2	.	TRBJ2-1	TGTGCCAGCAGCTCGACTAGCAGAACGGACAATGAGCAGTTCTTC	CASSSTSRTDNEQFF
.	TRBV18	.	TRBJ2-3	TGTGCCAGCTCACCACTTCTGGATGACTTTCTCCTTCCAAATACGCAGTATTTT	CASSPLLDDFLLPNTQYF
.	TRBV20-1	many	TRBJ2-2	TGCAGTGCCCGAGAAGGGCTAGCGTCGAACACCGGGGAGCTGTTTTTT	CSAREGLASNTGELFF
TRBD1	TRBV7-9	.	TRBJ1-1	TGTGCCAGCAGCTTCCAGGGACAGTTGAACACTGAAGCTTTCTTT	CASSFQGQLNTEAFF
TRBD1	TRBV6-1	once	TRBJ2-5	TGTGCCAGCAGTCCCGGGACAGGGATGGGCGAGACCCAGTACTTC	CASSPGTGMGETQYF
TRBD2	TRBV19	.	TRBJ2-7	TGTGCCAGTAGTATAGATCGAAGTAGCGGGATGAACGAGCAGTACTTC	CASSIDRSSGMNEQYF
TRBD1	TRBV12-3/TRBV12-4	many	TRBJ2-5	TGTGCCAGCAGTTCGACAGGGGGAATTGAGACCCAGTACTTC	CASSSTGGIETQYF
TRBD1	TRBV6-2/TRBV6-3	few	TRBJ1-5	TGTGCCTCCTGTGACAGGGGGCTTCGTCATCAGCCCCAGCATTTT	CASCDRGLRHQPQHF
TRBD2	TRBV15	.	TRBJ2-2	TGTGCCACCAGCCCCGGGGTAGCGGGATACGTCGGTTTGGAGCTGTTTTTT	CATSPGVAGYVGLELFF
.	TRBV7-3	once	TRBJ2-3	TGTGCCAGCAACTTAAGGGGGGGCTTTACAGATACGCAGTATTTT	CASNLRGGFTDTQYF
.	TRBV18	.	TRBJ2-1	TGTGCCAGCTCAACTGAAGCGGGCCAACCCTACAATGAGCAGTTCTTC	CASSTEAGQPYNEQFF
.	TRBV28	many	TRBJ2-6	TGTGCCAGCAGTTTAAGGGGGGGCGAAGGTTGGTCTGGGGCCAACGTCCTGACTTTC	CASSLRGGEGWSGANVLTF
.	TRBV19	many	TRBJ1-1	TGTGCCAGTAGTATTACAGGGACGAACACTGAAGCTTTCTTT	CASSITGTNTEAFF
.	TRBV6-1	.	TRBJ1-3	TGTGCCAGCATGATCTCAGTCTCTGGAAACACCATATATTTT	CASMISVSGNTIYF
TRBD1	TRBV27	.	TRBJ1-5	TGTGCCAGCAGTCCCCGGGGAGGGGGCTATCAGCCCCAGCATTTT	CASSPRGGGYQPQHF
.	TRBV20-1	.	TRBJ1-5	TGCAGTGCCCAAGAGGGGTGGGGTAATCAGCCCCAGCATTTT	CSAQEGWGNQPQHF
.	TRBV7-8	many	TRBJ1-4	TGTGCCAGCAGCTTCCTGAGGGGCAGCCACAATGAAAAACTGTTTTTT	CASSFLRGSHNEKLFF
TRBD2	TRBV7-8	.	TRBJ2-1	TGTGCCAGCAGCTTAGCGGTGAGCGGGAGTTCCAATGAGCAGTTCTTC	CASSLAVSGSSNEQFF
.	TRBV10-3	many	TRBJ1-2	TGTGCCATCAGTGAGGCCGTTTATGGCTACACCTTC	CAISEAVYGYTF
.	TRBV3-1	many	TRBJ2-7	TGTGCCAGCAGCCAAGTTCGACTAGAGTTCTCCGAGCAGTACTTC	CASSQVRLEFSEQYF
.	TRBV25-1	.	TRBJ1-1	TGTGCCTCGGGGGGAGTTAACACTGAAGCTTTCTTT	CASGGVNTEAFF
.	TRBV14	.	TRBJ2-5	TGTGCCAGCAGCCAAATGCGGGGGCACAAAATCCAAGAGACCCAGTACTTC	CASSQMRGHKIQETQYF
TRBD2	TRBV6-1	many	TRBJ2-7	TGTGCCAGCAAAACCGGGACTAGAAGTTCCGAGCAGTACTTC	CASKTGTRSSEQYF
TRBD2	TRBV7-2	many	TRBJ2-2	TGTGCCAGCATCGGACTAGCGGGGATCACCGGGGAGCTGTTTTTT	CASIGLAGITGELFF
.	TRBV3-1	.	TRBJ1-1	TGTGCCAGCAGCCAAGTTGGCAGGTCCCCTGAAGCTTTCTTT	CASSQVGRSPEAFF
.	TRBV6-5	few	TRBJ2-3	TGTGCCAGCAGTTACTCGGGAGACAGCAGTGCGGACACAGATACGCAGTATTTT	CASSYSGDSSADTDTQYF
.	TRBV2	few	TRBJ2-7	TGTGCCAGCCTTCGAACGGGGGCGTCCTACAAGCAGTACTTC	CASLRTGASYKQYF
TRBD2	TRBV15	many	TRBJ2-7	TGTGCCACCGGACCTAGCGGGAATTACGAGCAGTACTTC	CATGPSGNYEQYF
.	TRBV5-5	many	TRBJ2-5	TGTGCCAGCAGCTTCGGAGCCCTAACCGTCTTGGAGACCCAGTACTTC	CASSFGALTVLETQYF
.	TRBV11-2	few	TRBJ1-3	TGTGCCAGCAGCTCCGGGGCTCTCTCTGGAAACACCATATATTTT	CASSSGALSGNTIYF
TRBD2	TRBV3-1	many	TRBJ2-7	TGTGCCAGCAGCCAAGTGTTAGCGGGAGGTCGGAAGGCCTACGAGCAGTACTTC	CASSQVLAGGRKAYEQYF
TRBD2	TRBV7-2	many	TRBJ2-7	TGTGCCAGCAGCTTATCTAGCGGGGTTACCTACGAGCAGTACTTC	CASSLSSGVTYEQYF
TRBD1	TRBV20-1	many	TRBJ2-5	TGCAGTGCTAGAGTTATAATAGGACAGGGAGGAGAGACCCAGTACTTC	CSARVIIGQGGETQYF
.	TRBV29-1	many	TRBJ2-7	TGCAGCGTTGAGGCCGACGGAACCTACGAGCAGTACTTC	CSVEADGTYEQYF
TRBD2	TRBV19	.	TRBJ2-7	TGTGCCAGTAGTGCCACCGGGACTAGCCTCGAGCAGTACTTC	CASSATGTSLEQYF
.	TRBV19	.	TRBJ1-6	TGTGCCAGTAGGAGTCTTACGGGTAATTCACCCCTCCACTTT	CASRSLTGNSPLHF
TRBD1	TRBV28	many	TRBJ1-5	TGTGCCAGCAGTCGGACAGGGATCGGCAATCAGCCCCAGCATTTT	CASSRTGIGNQPQHF
.	TRBV7-3	.	TRBJ2-5	TGTGCCAGCAGCTTAACAGGGTTTAGAGAGACCCAGTACTTC	CASSLTGFRETQYF
TRBD2	TRBV28	many	TRBJ2-5	TGTGCCAGCAGTTTGGTAGCGGGAGATCAAGAGACCCAGTACTTC	CASSLVAGDQETQYF
.	TRBV29-1	few	TRBJ1-1	TGCAGCGTTGTTCAATCGAACACTGAAGCTTTCTTT	CSVVQSNTEAFF
.	TRBV28	.	TRBJ1-5	TGTGCCAGCACCCCGGGGGCCGGACAGCCCCAGCGTTTT	CASTPGAGQPQRF
TRBD1	TRBV7-9	.	TRBJ2-5	TGTGCCAGCAGCTTCTCGGACAGGGAAGAGACCCAGTACTTC	CASSFSDREETQYF